The 26 T cell receptor beta chains below all came from one sample that was sequenced in a study of glioma-infiltrating T cells after dendritic cell vaccination. Clones were sequenced by immunoSEQ multiplex PCR, and TCRdb holds only the in-frame ones, with some missing. Of around 90,000 clones in the sample, 79% were seen once. Sequenced here: blood, sampled before dendritic cell vaccination. Receptors originate from a human donor with glioblastoma.

The chain uses TRBV6-6 and TRBJ1-4, with 7 bases fitting TRBD1. Per germline, CDR1 MNHNY and CDR2 SVGAGI (reference sequence). Unmatched junction bases numbered 8, after V lost 5 bases and J lost 5 bases. This CDR3 has 15 residues. CDR3 amino acids: CASSPPGTVNEKLFF. CDR3 DNA sequence: TGTGCCAGCAGTCCCCCCGGGACAGTGAATGAAAAACTGTTTTTT.

The chain combines TRBV7-9 with TRBJ1-2; no definite D call. This CDR3 is built from 11 residues. Per germline, CDR1 SEHNR and CDR2 FQNEAQ (reference sequence). The V and J ends lost 6 bases and 2 bases respectively, with 4 bases between them. DNA of the CDR3: TGTGCCAGCAGTCGGAACTATGGCTACACCTTC. This translates into CASSRNYGYTF.

The chain is built from TRBV30 and TRBJ1-1; perhaps TRBD1 as D (5 bases). Germline CDR1 GTSNPN, CDR2 SVGIG (reference sequence). The CDR3 is made up of 13 amino acids. V was cut by 7 bases and J by 1 base, with 13 bases left in between. CDR3 coding DNA: TGTGCCTCCGTCGGAGGGGAGAACACTGAAGCTTTCTTT. Its protein product is CASVGGENTEAFF.

The chain recombines TRBV18 with TRBJ2-3; 7 bases align to TRBD2. The CDR3 is 16 residues long. From germline, CDR1 is KGHSH and CDR2 LQKENI. The V and J ends lost 4 bases and 0 bases, in that order; junction bases with no gene match: 7. The CDR3 DNA reads TGTGCCAGCTCACAAAACCAGCGGGGTAGCACAGATACGCAGTATTTT. It codes for CASSQNQRGSTDTQYF.

J is TRBJ2-7 and V is TRBV28, with D possibly matching TRBD2 (5 bases). Trimming cost V 2 bases and J 10 bases, with 12 bases left between them. CDR1 MDHEN and CDR2 SYDVKM come from the germline V gene. This CDR3 has 12 residues. For the CDR3, the DNA is TGTGCCAGCAGTTTAAATACGCGGGTACAGTACTTC. Translated, it gives CASSLNTRVQYF.

V gene TRBV14 combines with J gene TRBJ2-3, with 8 bases that match TRBD2. Germline V gene data show CDR1 as SGHDN and CDR2 as FVKESK. The CDR3 is 16 residues long. V lost 1 base to trimming and J lost 1 base; unmatched junction nucleotides: 4. As DNA, the CDR3 is TGTGCCAGCAGCCAAGCGGGGGGGGTCGGCACAGATACGCAGTATTTT. Translation: CASSQAGGVGTDTQYF. The whole variable domain, remainder taken from reference TRBV14 and TRBJ2-3, is EAGVTQFPSHSVIEKGQTVTLRCDPISGHDNLYWYRRVMGKEIKFLLHFVKESKQDESGMPNNRFLAERTGGTYSTLKVQPAELEDSGVYFCASSQAGGVGTDTQYFGPGTRLTVL.

V gene TRBV5-6 combines with J gene TRBJ2-1; TRBD2 agrees at 7 bases. J gave up 7 bases and V 4 bases, and 2 bases lay outside the gene matches. Germline-derived CDR1 and CDR2 are SGHDT and YYEEEE. This CDR3 is built from 12 residues. Here the CDR3 DNA reads TGTGCCAGCAGCCTACTAGCGAATGAGCAGTTCTTC. It yields the protein CASSLLANEQFF.

This clone was detected only once. This chain uses TRBV2 with TRBJ1-1, with a weak D call TRBD1 (6 bases). Trimming shortened V by 2 bases and J by 4 bases, and 14 bases separated the two germline ends. The CDR3 covers 15 residues. Germline assignment: CDR1 SNHLY and CDR2 FYNNEI. The CDR3 region is CASSERGGITTEAFF. CDR3 DNA: TGTGCCAGCAGTGAAAGGGGGGGCATCACCACTGAAGCTTTCTTT. The whole variable domain, filled in from reference TRBV2 and TRBJ1-1, reads EPEVTQTPSHQVTQMGQEVILRCVPISNHLYFYWYRQILGQKVEFLVSFYNNEISEKSEIFDDQFSVERPDGSNFTLKIRSTKLEDSAMYFCASSERGGITTEAFFGQGTRLTVV.

This clone was seen at least ten times. The chain uses TRBV5-6 and TRBJ1-1; a possible D gene is TRBD1 (5 bases). The CDR3 has 12 amino acids. V gave up 8 bases and J gave up 1 base, with 9 bases separating them. Germline V gene data show CDR1 as SGHDT and CDR2 as YYEEEE. CDR3 in DNA: TGTGCCAGTGACAGATCGAACACTGAAGCTTTCTTT. It is translated as CASDRSNTEAFF. Drawing the rest from reference TRBV5-6 and TRBJ1-1, the complete variable domain is DAGVTQSPTHLIKTRGQQVTLRCSPKSGHDTVSWYQQALGQGPQFIFQYYEEEERQRGNFPDRFSGHQFPNYSSELNVNALLLGDSALYLCASDRSNTEAFFGQGTRLTVV.

The rearrangement uses TRBV6-5 and TRBJ1-1; possibly TRBD1 for D (5 bases). With 0 bases removed from V and 7 bases from J, the gap between germline ends came to 12 bases. Germline CDR1 and CDR2: MNHEY and SVGAGI. This CDR3 spans 14 amino acids. The CDR3 region is CASSYSGPIGEAFF. The CDR3 nucleotides read TGTGCCAGCAGTTACTCGGGGCCAATCGGTGAAGCTTTCTTT.

The V and J genes are TRBV2 and TRBJ2-2, with 7 positions matching TRBD1. Germline CDR1 SNHLY, CDR2 FYNNEI. The CDR3 is 16 residues long. Germline trimming cut 3 bases from V and 0 bases from J; bases unmatched to any gene: 4. The CDR3 region is CASSESGTANTGELFF. The DNA of the CDR3 is TGTGCCAGCAGTGAGTCCGGGACAGCGAACACCGGGGAGCTGTTTTTT.

The chain uses TRBV7-9 and TRBJ1-2, with 7 bases identical to TRBD1. The CDR3 has 15 amino acids. In germline, CDR1 is SEHNR, CDR2 FQNEAQ (reference sequence). Unmatched junction bases numbered 6, after V lost 4 bases and J lost 1 base. In nucleotides, the CDR3 is TGTGCCAGCAGCTACCCGACAGGGAATAACTATGGCTACACCTTC. This sequence encodes CASSYPTGNNYGYTF.

The rearrangement uses TRBV19 and TRBJ1-2; D is possibly TRBD1 (6 bases). CDR3 size: 15 residues. From germline, CDR1 is LNHDA and CDR2 SQIVND (reference sequence). Trimming took 6 bases from V and 7 from J, leaving 21 bases between them. The chain's CDR3 is CASRTDFRGGGGYTF. The CDR3 DNA reads as TGTGCCAGTAGGACTGATTTCCGCGGGGGCGGTGGCTACACCTTC.

CDR3 sequence: CASSLKGVLYNSPLHF. CDR3 DNA sequence: TGTGCCAGCAGCTTAAAGGGGGTGCTCTATAATTCACCCCTCCACTTT. The rearrangement joins TRBV7-2 to TRBJ1-6; D possibly corresponds to TRBD1 (6 bases). Trimming removed 2 bases from V and 3 bases from J, with 11 bases in between. The CDR3 is 16 residues long. The germline CDR1 and CDR2 sequences are SGHTA and FQGNSA.

This sequence joins TRBV2 and TRBJ1-1; the D gene is possibly TRBD1 (5 bases). The germline V and J ends were trimmed by 1 base and 3 bases, with 18 bases remaining between them. The CDR3 runs to 17 residues. Germline values: CDR1 SNHLY, CDR2 FYNNEI. CDR3 nucleotide sequence: TGTGCCAGCAGTGAAGGTCAGGTCAGGGTGGGGTACACTGAAGCTTTCTTT. Amino acid sequence: CASSEGQVRVGYTEAFF.

This clone was detected once. This chain joins TRBV25-1 and TRBJ1-5; possible D gene TRBD1, 6 bases. This CDR3 region has 13 residues. Trimming took 6 bases from V and 4 from J, leaving 10 bases between them. The germline V gene encodes CDR1 MGHDK and CDR2 SYGVNS. The DNA for the CDR3 is TGTGCCAGCAGCCCCAGGGGAAATCAGCCCCAGCATTTT. Protein: CASSPRGNQPQHF.

This clone came up once. The V call is TRBV28, the J call TRBJ2-7; no clear D gene. The CDR3 has 14 residues. Deletions cut 5 bases from V and 7 bases from J, with 18 bases between. CDR1 MDHEN and CDR2 SYDVKM come from the germline V gene. The DNA of the CDR3 is TGTGCCAGCAGTCTCCCTCTAGGAGAATTAGAGCAGTACTTC. It translates to CASSLPLGELEQYF.

The rearrangement joins TRBV13 to TRBJ2-3; 10 bases agree with TRBD2. The CDR3 is 17 amino acids. Germline V gene lookup returns CDR1 PRHDT and CDR2 FYEKMQ (reference sequence). The J segment lost 2 bases and the V segment lost 2 bases, leaving 7 bases of the junction unmatched. The CDR3 DNA follows: TGTGCCAGCAGCTTAAGCGGACTAGCGGCTAACACAGATACGCAGTATTTT. It is translated as CASSLSGLAANTDTQYF.

The chain joins TRBV5-1 to TRBJ2-7, with TRBD1 matching over 8 bases. V trimming: 2 bases; J trimming: 3 bases; junction bases outside the gene matches: 4. This CDR3 has 14 residues. Germline-derived CDR1 and CDR2 are SGHRS and YFSETQ. In DNA, the CDR3 is TGCGCCAGCAGCTTCACAGGGGGAAGCTACGAGCAGTACTTC. This codes for CASSFTGGSYEQYF.

The V call is TRBV13, the J call TRBJ1-4; 9 nucleotides align to TRBD1. The CDR3 spans 14 residues. The germline CDR1 and CDR2 sequences are PRHDT and FYEKMQ (reference sequence). The V gene end was trimmed by 2 bases and the J gene end by 6 bases; junction bases not matched to a gene: 1. The CDR3 protein is CASSLRTGDEKLFF. The CDR3 bases are TGTGCCAGCAGCTTAAGGACAGGGGATGAAAAACTGTTTTTT.

The genes are TRBV11-1 and TRBJ2-7, with 7 bases fitting TRBD1. CDR3 length equals 14 residues. CDR1 and CDR2 (germline): SGHAT, FQDESV (reference sequence). Germline trimming cut 5 bases from V and 2 bases from J; bases unmatched to any gene: 6. Written as DNA, the CDR3 is TGTGCCAGCAGCGCCGCCGGGACAGCCTACGAGCAGTACTTC. This gives the protein CASSAAGTAYEQYF.

V is TRBV28 and J is TRBJ1-2; perhaps TRBD1 as D (5 bases). CDR1 and CDR2 from the germline V gene are MDHEN and SYDVKM. The CDR3 runs to 14 residues. The germline V and J ends were trimmed by 6 bases and 0 bases, with 11 bases remaining between them. CDR3 residues: CASRDTNPNYGYTF. The CDR3 DNA sequence: TGTGCCAGCAGGGACACCAATCCTAACTATGGCTACACCTTC.

This clone was counted between two and nine times. The rearrangement links TRBV11-2 to TRBJ2-5, with 8 positions matching TRBD2. From germline, CDR1 is SGHAT and CDR2 FQNNGV. The CDR3 length is 16 residues. The trim removed 1 base at V and 2 bases at J, leaving 6 bases unmatched. The CDR3 region is CASSLGVAGIQETQYF. CDR3 sequence (DNA): TGTGCCAGCAGCTTAGGTGTAGCGGGGATACAAGAGACCCAGTACTTC.

The chain employs TRBV6-1 and TRBJ1-5; D is possibly TRBD1 (6 bases). The length of the CDR3 is 13 residues. Germline lookup yields CDR1 MNHNS and CDR2 SASEGT. V lost 3 bases to trimming and J lost 7 bases, with 10 bases between them. CDR3 amino acids: CASSEQGQQPQHF. The CDR3 coding sequence is TGTGCCAGCAGTGAGCAGGGGCAACAGCCCCAGCATTTT.

The rearrangement links TRBV5-6 to TRBJ1-1; D is unclear. The CDR3 has 16 residues. The germline V gene has CDR1 SGHDT and CDR2 YYEEEE. With 0 bases removed from V and 4 bases from J, the gap between germline ends came to 16 bases. CDR3 DNA: TGTGCCAGCAGCTTGGAGCGAACCTCGAAGAGCACTGAAGCTTTCTTT. Protein sequence: CASSLERTSKSTEAFF. Drawing the rest from reference TRBV5-6 and TRBJ1-1, the complete variable domain is DAGVTQSPTHLIKTRGQQVTLRCSPKSGHDTVSWYQQALGQGPQFIFQYYEEEERQRGNFPDRFSGHQFPNYSSELNVNALLLGDSALYLCASSLERTSKSTEAFFGQGTRLTVV.

The V call is TRBV6-6, the J call TRBJ2-5, with D unresolved. This CDR3 has 12 residues. Germline-derived CDR1 and CDR2 are MNHNY and SVGAGI (reference sequence). Trimming took 9 bases from V and 5 from J, leaving 13 bases between them. CDR3 sequence: CASSTTGETQYF. The DNA of the CDR3 is TGTGCCAGTAGTACGACCGGGGAGACCCAGTACTTC.